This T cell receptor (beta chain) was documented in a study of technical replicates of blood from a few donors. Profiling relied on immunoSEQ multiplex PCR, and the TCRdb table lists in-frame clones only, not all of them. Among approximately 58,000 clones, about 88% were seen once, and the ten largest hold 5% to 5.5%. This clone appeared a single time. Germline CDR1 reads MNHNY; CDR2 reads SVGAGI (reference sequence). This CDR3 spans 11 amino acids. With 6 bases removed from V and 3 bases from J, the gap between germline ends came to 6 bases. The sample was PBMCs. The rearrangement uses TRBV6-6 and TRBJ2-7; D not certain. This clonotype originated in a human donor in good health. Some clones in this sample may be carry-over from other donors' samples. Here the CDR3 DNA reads TGTGCCAGCAGCTTTAGCTACGAGCAGTACTTC. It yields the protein CASSFSYEQYF.